Only one count was recorded for the clone carrying this T cell receptor beta chain. The CDR3 has 15 residues. The germline V gene encodes CDR1 LNHDA and CDR2 SQIVND (reference sequence). Trimming shortened V by 4 bases and J by 3 bases, and 16 bases separated the two germline ends. Sequencing was performed with immunoSEQ multiplex PCR; in TCRdb, only in-frame clones are kept and a portion is missing. The sample lists about 560,000 clones; roughly four fifths were seen once. This entry comes from a study of shared clonotypes between healthy human individuals. Sequences were obtained from PBMCs. V is TRBV19 and J is TRBJ2-7; possibly TRBD1 or TRBD2 for D (5 bases each). This clonotype originated in a woman in her 40s in good health. Some clones in this sample may be carry-over from other donors' samples. The CDR3 coding sequence is TGTGCCAGTAGTAGGCCACGGGACGGCAACTACGAGCAGTACTTC. It specifies CASSRPRDGNYEQYF.